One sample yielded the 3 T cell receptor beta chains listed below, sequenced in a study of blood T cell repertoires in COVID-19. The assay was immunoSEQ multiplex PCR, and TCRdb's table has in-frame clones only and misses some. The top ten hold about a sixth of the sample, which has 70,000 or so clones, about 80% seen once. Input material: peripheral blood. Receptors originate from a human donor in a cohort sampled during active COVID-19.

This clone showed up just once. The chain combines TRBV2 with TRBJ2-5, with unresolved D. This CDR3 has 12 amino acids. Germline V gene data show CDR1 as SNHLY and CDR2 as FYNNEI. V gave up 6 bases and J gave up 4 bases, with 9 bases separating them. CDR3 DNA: TGTGCCAGCAGGGGCCCCGGAGAGACCCAGTACTTC. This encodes CASRGPGETQYF.

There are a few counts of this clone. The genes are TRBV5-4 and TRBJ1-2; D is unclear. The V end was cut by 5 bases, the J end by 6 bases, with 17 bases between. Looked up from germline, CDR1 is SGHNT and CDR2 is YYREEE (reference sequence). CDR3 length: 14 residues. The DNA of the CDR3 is TGTGCCAGCAGGGCCGGGTCCCCAACGGATGGCTACACCTTC. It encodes CASRAGSPTDGYTF. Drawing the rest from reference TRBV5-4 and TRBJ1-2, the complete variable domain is ETGVTQSPTHLIKTRGQQVTLRCSSQSGHNTVSWYQQALGQGPQFIFQYYREEENGRGNFPPRFSGLQFPNYSSELNVNALELDDSALYLCASRAGSPTDGYTFGSGTRLTVV.

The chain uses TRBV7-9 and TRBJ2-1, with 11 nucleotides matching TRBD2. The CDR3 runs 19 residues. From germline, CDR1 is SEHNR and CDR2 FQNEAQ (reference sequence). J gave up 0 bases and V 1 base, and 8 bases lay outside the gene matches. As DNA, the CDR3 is TGTGCCAGCAGCTTAGGTCAACTAGCGGGAGCGCGCTCCTACAATGAGCAGTTCTTC. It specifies CASSLGQLAGARSYNEQFF.